This T cell receptor (beta chain) stems from a study of blood T cell repertoires in COVID-19. Study-wide context: Sites in the United States, Italy and Spain provided acute and convalescent COVID-19 samples.

In Seattle, patients joined the study during active infection and were tracked longitudinally. The CDR3 length is 17 residues. V shed 10 bases, J shed 0 bases, and the junction held 9 bases outside the gene matches. Data came from immunoSEQ multiplex PCR; TCRdb stores just in-frame clones and leaves some out. The table lists some 160,000 clones, about 83% of them singletons. This chain uses TRBV23-1 with TRBJ2-6; TRBD1 aligns across 10 bases. TRBV23-1 is an ORF, and what it does is uncertain. Sequenced input: peripheral blood. This clonotype was sampled from a woman in her 70s with COVID-19, enrolled during active disease. CDR3 region: CATPGRTGGSGANVLTF. Here the CDR3 DNA reads TGCGCCACCCCCGGAAGGACAGGGGGCTCTGGGGCCAACGTCCTGACTTTC.